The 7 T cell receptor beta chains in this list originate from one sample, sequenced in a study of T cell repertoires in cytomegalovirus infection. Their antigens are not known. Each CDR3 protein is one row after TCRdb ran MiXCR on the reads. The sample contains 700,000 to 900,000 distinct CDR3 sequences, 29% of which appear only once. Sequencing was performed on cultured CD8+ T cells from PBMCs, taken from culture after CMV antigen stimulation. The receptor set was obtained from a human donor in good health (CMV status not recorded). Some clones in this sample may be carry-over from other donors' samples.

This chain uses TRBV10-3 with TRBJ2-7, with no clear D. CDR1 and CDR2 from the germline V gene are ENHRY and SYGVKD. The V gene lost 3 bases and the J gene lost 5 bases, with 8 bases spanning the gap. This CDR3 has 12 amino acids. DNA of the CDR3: TGTGCCATCAGTGAACGGGTCGACGAGCAGTACTTC. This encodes CAISERVDEQYF.

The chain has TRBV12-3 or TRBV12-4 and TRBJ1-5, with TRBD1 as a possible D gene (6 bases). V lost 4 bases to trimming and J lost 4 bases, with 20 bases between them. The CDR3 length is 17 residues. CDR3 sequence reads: CASSSALDRWDNQPQHF. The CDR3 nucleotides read TGTGCCAGCAGTTCAGCCCTTGACAGGTGGGATAATCAGCCCCAGCATTTT.

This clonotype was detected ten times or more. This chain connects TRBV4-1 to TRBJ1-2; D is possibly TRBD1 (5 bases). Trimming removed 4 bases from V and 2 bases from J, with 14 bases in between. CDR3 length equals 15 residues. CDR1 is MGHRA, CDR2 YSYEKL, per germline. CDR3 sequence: CASSPTGRDNYGYTF. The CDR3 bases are TGCGCCAGCAGCCCAACCGGGAGGGACAACTATGGCTACACCTTC.

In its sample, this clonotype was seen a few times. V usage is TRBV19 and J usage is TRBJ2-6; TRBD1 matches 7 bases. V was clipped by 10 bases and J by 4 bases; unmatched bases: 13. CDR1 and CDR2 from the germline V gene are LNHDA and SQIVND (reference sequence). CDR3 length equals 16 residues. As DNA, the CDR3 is TGTGCCATTAAGGGGGCAGAGGCGAGGGGGGCCAACGTCCTGACTTTC. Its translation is CAIKGAEARGANVLTF.

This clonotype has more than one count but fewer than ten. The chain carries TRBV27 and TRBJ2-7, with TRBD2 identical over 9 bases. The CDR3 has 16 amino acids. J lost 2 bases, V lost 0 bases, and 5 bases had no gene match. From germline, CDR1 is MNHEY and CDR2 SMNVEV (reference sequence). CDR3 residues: CASSLSSSGDPYEQYV. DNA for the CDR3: TGTGCCAGCAGTTTATCTTCTAGCGGGGACCCCTACGAGCAGTACGTC.

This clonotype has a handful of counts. The CDR3 sequence: CASSPWTGEVNTEAFF. In DNA form, the CDR3 reads TGTGCCAGCAGCCCTTGGACAGGGGAGGTGAACACTGAAGCTTTCTTT. The V gene is TRBV3-1, the J gene TRBJ1-1; 9 bases agree with TRBD1. After removal of 4 bases from V and 0 bases from J, the junction contained 6 bases not matched to a gene. Per germline, CDR1 LGHDT and CDR2 YNNKEL (reference sequence). The CDR3 totals 16 residues.

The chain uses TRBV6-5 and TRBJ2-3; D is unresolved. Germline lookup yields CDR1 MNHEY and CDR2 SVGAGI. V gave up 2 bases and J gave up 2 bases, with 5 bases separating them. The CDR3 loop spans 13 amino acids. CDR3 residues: CASSYHTTDTQYF. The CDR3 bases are TGTGCCAGCAGTTACCATACCACAGATACGCAGTATTTT.